This is a list of T cell receptor beta chains from one sample in a study of liver allograft versus peripheral blood T cells. TCRdb independently ran MiXCR on the reads; one entry per CDR3 protein. The repertoire includes about 470 distinct CDR3 sequences, around 13% of them detected once, and around 16% sits in the top ten. All receptors come from a human patient who had a liver transplant. Certain T cells may be donor cells from the graft. The CDR3 runs from the conserved cysteine through the conserved F or W. Fields, in order: V gene, J gene, clone size, D gene, CDR3 protein, CDR3 DNA. A D gene is named only where the DNA matches it firmly. Clone size is not always given. Where it is, it says once, few, many or a class for expanded clones.

TRBV7-3,TRBJ2-3,medium-sized,TRBD2,CASTLATSGRCTDTQYF,TGTGCCAGCACCCTAGCGACTAGCGGGAGGTGCACAGATACGCAGTATTTT
TRBV19,TRBJ2-7,large,-,CASSPTASRSYEQYF,TGTGCCAGTAGTCCGACAGCGTCCCGCTCCTACGAGCAGTACTTC
TRBV30,TRBJ1-5,-,TRBD1,CAWSATGGYRAQHF,TGTGCCTGGAGTGCGACAGGGGGCTATCGTGCCCAGCATTTT
TRBV9,TRBJ2-5,-,-,CASSVVVGLETQYF,TGTGCCAGCAGCGTAGTGGTAGGGTTAGAGACCCAGTACTTC
TRBV19,TRBJ2-7,medium-sized,-,CASSILYQREQYF,TGTGCCAGTAGTATCCTATACCAGCGGGAGCAGTACTTC
TRBV19,TRBJ2-3,medium-sized,TRBD2,CASSTTRLAGITDTQYF,TGTGCCAGTAGTACCACCCGACTAGCGGGGATCACAGATACGCAGTATTTT
TRBV3-1,TRBJ2-1,medium-sized,TRBD1,CASSQGGQFEQFF,TGTGCCAGCAGCCAAGGGGGACAGTTTGAGCAGTTCTTC
TRBV7-3,TRBJ1-4,large,-,CASSKGVGEKLFF,TGTGCCAGCAGCAAGGGTGTGGGTGAAAAACTGTTTTTT
TRBV6-1,TRBJ2-7,large,-,CASSSTTYRLHF,TGTGCCAGCAGTTCCACGACATATCGTCTGCACTTC
TRBV7-3,TRBJ2-3,medium-sized,-,CASSLMAGVDTQYF,TGTGCCAGCAGCTTAATGGCAGGGGTAGATACGCAGTATTTT
TRBV12-5,TRBJ1-1,few,-,CASGLVLGSNTEAFF,TGTGCTAGTGGTTTGGTTCTGGGAAGTAACACTGAAGCTTTCTTT
TRBV28,TRBJ1-5,large,TRBD1,CASSRGGQGQPQHF,TGTGCCAGCAGCCGAGGGGGCCAAGGTCAGCCCCAGCATTTT
TRBV10-3,TRBJ1-1,medium-sized,-,CAISESKGSGTEAFF,TGTGCCATCAGTGAGTCGAAGGGGAGCGGCACTGAAGCTTTCTTT
TRBV7-9,TRBJ2-3,-,TRBD2,CASSFRPMGLGFSGRRTDTQYF,TGTGCCAGCAGCTTCCGCCCAATGGGGCTTGGTTTTAGCGGGAGGAGAACAGATACGCAGTATTTT
TRBV7-9,TRBJ1-6,large,-,CASSSAPGPYSPLHF,TGTGCCAGCAGCTCAGCGCCGGGACCGTATTCACCCCTCCACTTT
TRBV2,TRBJ1-5,-,-,CVSTEGTRNQPQHF,TGTGTCAGCACCGAAGGGACACGGAATCAGCCCCAGCATTTT
TRBV28,TRBJ2-2,large,-,CASKVGGYGELFF,TGTGCCAGCAAGGTGGGAGGATACGGGGAGCTGTTTTTT
TRBV30,TRBJ2-2,large,TRBD2,CAWSRLAITGELFF,TGTGCCTGGAGCAGACTAGCGATCACCGGGGAGCTGTTTTTT
TRBV12-3/TRBV12-4,TRBJ2-3,medium-sized,TRBD1,CASSLRQGGGLTDTQYF,TGTGCCAGCAGTTTGCGACAGGGGGGAGGGCTCACAGATACGCAGTATTTT
TRBV12-3/TRBV12-4,TRBJ2-7,medium-sized,-,CASSLLYEQYF,TGTGCCAGCAGTTTATTATACGAGCAGTACTTC
TRBV28,TRBJ2-5,-,-,CASRRGGTTRFQETQYF,TGTGCCAGCCGTAGGGGGGGCACCACAAGATTCCAAGAGACCCAGTACTTC
TRBV27,TRBJ1-4,-,-,CASSLGGNAEKLFF,TGTGCCAGCAGTTTGGGAGGGAATGCTGAAAAACTGTTTTTT
TRBV12-3/TRBV12-4,TRBJ2-7,medium-sized,TRBD2,CASSRGTSGGTPYEQYF,TGTGCCAGCAGTCGCGGGACTAGCGGGGGGACGCCCTACGAGCAGTACTTC
TRBV2,TRBJ1-1,-,TRBD1,CASIWRQGVTEAFF,TGTGCCTCCATATGGAGACAGGGGGTAACTGAAGCTTTCTTT
TRBV6-6,TRBJ1-4,medium-sized,-,CASSETGTNEKLFF,TGTGCCAGCAGCGAGACAGGAACTAATGAAAAACTGTTTTTT
TRBV6-1,TRBJ1-5,large,-,CASTLRGIQPQHF,TGTGCCAGCACTCTGAGAGGTATACAGCCCCAGCATTTT
TRBV12-3/TRBV12-4,TRBJ1-6,large,-,CASTTGTNYSPLHF,TGTGCCAGCACTACCGGGACAAATTATTCACCCCTCCACTTT
TRBV12-5,TRBJ1-4,large,-,CASAREDEKLFF,TGTGCTAGTGCCCGGGAAGATGAAAAACTGTTTTTT
TRBV5-4,TRBJ2-2,medium-sized,-,CASSFPGARGHTGELFF,TGTGCCAGCAGCTTCCCGGGGGCCCGGGGACACACCGGGGAGCTGTTTTTT
TRBV2,TRBJ2-5,-,-,CASQGRPTQETQYF,TGTGCCAGCCAGGGCCGACCAACCCAAGAGACCCAGTACTTC
TRBV20-1,TRBJ1-5,few,-,CSAKTDSNQPQHF,TGCAGTGCCAAGACAGATAGCAATCAGCCCCAGCATTTT
TRBV12-3/TRBV12-4,TRBJ2-3,large,TRBD2,CASTLAGTDTQYF,TGTGCCAGCACACTAGCGGGCACAGATACGCAGTATTTT
TRBV4-1,TRBJ1-6,few,-,CASSQDWTQRTPLHF,TGCGCCAGCAGCCAAGATTGGACTCAGAGAACACCCCTCCACTTT
TRBV3-1,TRBJ2-7,-,-,CASSPARGWKQFYEQYF,TGTGCCAGCAGCCCCGCACGGGGTTGGAAACAATTCTACGAGCAGTACTTC
TRBV19,TRBJ2-1,large,-,CASSMVQGRTEQFF,TGTGCCAGTAGTATGGTCCAGGGGAGGACAGAGCAGTTCTTC
TRBV20-1,TRBJ2-1,large,TRBD2,CSASSSTSGSYEQFF,TGCAGTGCTAGTTCTTCTACTAGCGGGAGCTATGAGCAGTTCTTC
TRBV3-1,TRBJ2-4,many,-,CASSQEPGPVAKNIQYF,TGTGCCAGCAGCCAAGAGCCGGGACCAGTTGCCAAAAACATTCAGTACTTC
TRBV20-1,TRBJ1-2,large,-,CSAPLVRGVNYGYTF,TGCAGTGCACCTCTCGTCCGAGGGGTTAACTATGGCTACACCTTC
TRBV20-1,TRBJ1-5,large,TRBD1,CSAITTGGLDQPQHF,TGCAGTGCTATTACGACAGGGGGCTTGGATCAGCCCCAGCATTTT
TRBV7-9,TRBJ2-2,large,-,CASSSPGSNTGELFF,TGTGCCAGCAGCTCCCCAGGGTCGAACACCGGGGAGCTGTTTTTT